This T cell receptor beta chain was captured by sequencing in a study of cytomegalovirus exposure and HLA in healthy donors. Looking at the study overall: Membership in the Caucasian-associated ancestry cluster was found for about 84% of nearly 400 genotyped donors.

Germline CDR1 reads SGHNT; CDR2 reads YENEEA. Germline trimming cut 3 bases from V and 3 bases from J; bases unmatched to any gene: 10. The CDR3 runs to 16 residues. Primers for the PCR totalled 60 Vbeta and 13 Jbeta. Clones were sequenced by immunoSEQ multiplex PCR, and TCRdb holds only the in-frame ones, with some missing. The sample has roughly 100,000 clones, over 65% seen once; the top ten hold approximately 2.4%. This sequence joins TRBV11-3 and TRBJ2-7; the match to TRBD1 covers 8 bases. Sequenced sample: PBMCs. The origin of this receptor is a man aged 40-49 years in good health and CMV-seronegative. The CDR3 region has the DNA TGTGCCAGCAGCTTGCGAACCGGGACAGGCAACTACGAGCAGTACTTC. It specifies CASSLRTGTGNYEQYF.